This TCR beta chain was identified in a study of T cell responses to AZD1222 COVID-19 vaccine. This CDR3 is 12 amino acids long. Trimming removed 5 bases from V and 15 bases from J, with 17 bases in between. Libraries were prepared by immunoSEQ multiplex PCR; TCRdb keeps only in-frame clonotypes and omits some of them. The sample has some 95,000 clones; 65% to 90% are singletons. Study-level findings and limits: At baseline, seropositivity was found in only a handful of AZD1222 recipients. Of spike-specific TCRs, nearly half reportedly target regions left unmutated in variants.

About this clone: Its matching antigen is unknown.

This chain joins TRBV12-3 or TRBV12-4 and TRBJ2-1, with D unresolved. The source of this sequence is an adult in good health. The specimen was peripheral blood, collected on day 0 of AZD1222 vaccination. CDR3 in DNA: TGTGCCAGCAGTCCCAACAGTTTCGATCTGTTCTTC. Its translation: CASSPNSFDLFF.